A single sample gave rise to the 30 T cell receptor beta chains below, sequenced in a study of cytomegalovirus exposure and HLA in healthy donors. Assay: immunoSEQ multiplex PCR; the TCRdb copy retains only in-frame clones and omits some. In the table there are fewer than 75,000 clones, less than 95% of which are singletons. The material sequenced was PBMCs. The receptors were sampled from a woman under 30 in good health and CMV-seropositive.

DNA of the CDR3: TGTGCCAGTTCATACCTACAGGGGGCGCTTGTGAACACTGAAGCTTTCTTT. It is translated as CASSYLQGALVNTEAFF. This chain joins TRBV19 and TRBJ1-1; 9 nucleotides match TRBD1. The V gene's germline CDR1 is LNHDA and CDR2 SQIVND (reference sequence). The V and J ends lost 8 bases and 0 bases, in that order; junction bases with no gene match: 13. This CDR3 contains 17 residues.

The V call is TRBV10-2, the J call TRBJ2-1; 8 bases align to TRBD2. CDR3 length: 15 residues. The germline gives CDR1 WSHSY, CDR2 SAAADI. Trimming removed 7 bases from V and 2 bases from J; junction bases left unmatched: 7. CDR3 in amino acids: CASKGDGGAYNEQFF. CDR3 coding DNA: TGCGCCAGCAAAGGGGACGGGGGGGCCTACAATGAGCAGTTCTTC.

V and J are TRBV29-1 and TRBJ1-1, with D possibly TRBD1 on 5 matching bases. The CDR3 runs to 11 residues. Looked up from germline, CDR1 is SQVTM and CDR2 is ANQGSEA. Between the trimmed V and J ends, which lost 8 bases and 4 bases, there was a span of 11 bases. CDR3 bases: TGCAGCCCCCCCGGGGGCACTGAAGCTTTCTTT. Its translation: CSPPGGTEAFF.

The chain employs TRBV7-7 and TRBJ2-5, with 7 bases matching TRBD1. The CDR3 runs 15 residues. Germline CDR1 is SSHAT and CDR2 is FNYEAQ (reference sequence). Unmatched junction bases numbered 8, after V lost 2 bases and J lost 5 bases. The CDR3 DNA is TGTGCCAGCAGCTTACGGCAGGGGGACAGCGAGACCCAGTACTTC. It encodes CASSLRQGDSETQYF.

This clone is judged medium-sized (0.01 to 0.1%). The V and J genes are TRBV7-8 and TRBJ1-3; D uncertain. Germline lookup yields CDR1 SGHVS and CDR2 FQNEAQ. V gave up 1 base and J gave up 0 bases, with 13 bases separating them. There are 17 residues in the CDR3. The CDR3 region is CASSLGAGLSSGNTIYF. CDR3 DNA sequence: TGTGCCAGCAGCTTAGGGGCAGGCTTGAGCTCTGGAAACACCATATATTTT.

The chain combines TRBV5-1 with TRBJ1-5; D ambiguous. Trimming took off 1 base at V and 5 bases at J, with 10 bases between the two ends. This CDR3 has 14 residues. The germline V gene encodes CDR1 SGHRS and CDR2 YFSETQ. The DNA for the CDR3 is TGCGCCAGCAGCTTGAACGGGGAAGATCAGCCCCAGCATTTT. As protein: CASSLNGEDQPQHF.

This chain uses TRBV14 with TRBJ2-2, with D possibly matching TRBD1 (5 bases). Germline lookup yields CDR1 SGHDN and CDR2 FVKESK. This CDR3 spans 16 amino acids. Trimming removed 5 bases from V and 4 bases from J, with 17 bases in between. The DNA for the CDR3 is TGTGCCAGCAGCTTCATAAGGGGAACGGGCACCGGGGAGCTGTTTTTT. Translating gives CASSFIRGTGTGELFF. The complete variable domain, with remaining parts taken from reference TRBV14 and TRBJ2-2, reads EAGVTQFPSHSVIEKGQTVTLRCDPISGHDNLYWYRRVMGKEIKFLLHFVKESKQDESGMPNNRFLAERTGGTYSTLKVQPAELEDSGVYFCASSFIRGTGTGELFFGEGSRLTVL.

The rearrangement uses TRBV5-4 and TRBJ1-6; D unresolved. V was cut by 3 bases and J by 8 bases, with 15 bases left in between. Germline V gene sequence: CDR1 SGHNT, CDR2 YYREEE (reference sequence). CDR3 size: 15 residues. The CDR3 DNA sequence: TGTGCCAGCAGCTCCCGGGAAATATTATATTCACCCCTCCACTTT. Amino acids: CASSSREILYSPLHF.

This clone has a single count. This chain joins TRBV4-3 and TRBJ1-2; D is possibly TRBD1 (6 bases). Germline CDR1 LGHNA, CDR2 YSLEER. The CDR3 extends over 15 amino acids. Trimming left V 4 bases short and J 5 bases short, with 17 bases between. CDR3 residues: CASSLKRGGGYGYTF. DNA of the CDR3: TGCGCCAGCAGCCTAAAAAGGGGGGGCGGTTATGGCTACACCTTC.

The CDR3 sequence is CAWEEGQVFETQYF. DNA for the CDR3: TGTGCCTGGGAAGAGGGACAGGTGTTCGAGACCCAGTACTTC. The rearrangement joins TRBV30 to TRBJ2-5; 8 bases fit TRBD1. Germline lookup yields CDR1 GTSNPN and CDR2 SVGIG (reference sequence). This CDR3 is built from 14 residues. The junction had 10 bases not matched to a gene; V was cut back by 5 bases and J by 5 bases. Complete variable domain (other parts from reference TRBV30 and TRBJ2-5): SQTIHQWPATLVQPVGSPLSLECTVEGTSNPNLYWYRQAAGRGLQLLFYSVGIGQISSEVPQNLSASRPQDRQFILSSKKLLLSDSGFYLCAWEEGQVFETQYFGPGTRLLVL.

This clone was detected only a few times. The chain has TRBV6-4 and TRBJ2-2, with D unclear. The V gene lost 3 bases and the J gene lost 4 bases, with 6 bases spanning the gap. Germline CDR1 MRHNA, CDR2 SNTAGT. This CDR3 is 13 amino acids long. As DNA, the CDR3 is TGTGCCAGCAGTGAATCTTCCACCGGGGAGCTGTTTTTT. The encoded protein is CASSESSTGELFF.

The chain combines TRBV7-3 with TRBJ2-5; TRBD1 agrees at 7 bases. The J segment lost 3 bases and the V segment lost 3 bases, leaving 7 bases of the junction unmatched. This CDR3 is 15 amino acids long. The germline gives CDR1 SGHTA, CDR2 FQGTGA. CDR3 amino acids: CASSLTGLEKETQYF. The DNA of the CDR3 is TGTGCCAGCAGCTTGACAGGGCTAGAAAAAGAGACCCAGTACTTC.

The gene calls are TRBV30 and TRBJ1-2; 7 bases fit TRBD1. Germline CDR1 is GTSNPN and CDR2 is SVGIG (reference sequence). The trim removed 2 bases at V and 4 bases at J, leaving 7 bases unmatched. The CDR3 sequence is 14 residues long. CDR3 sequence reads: CAWSPGTDLYGYTF. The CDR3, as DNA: TGTGCCTGGAGTCCCGGGACAGATCTCTATGGCTACACCTTC.

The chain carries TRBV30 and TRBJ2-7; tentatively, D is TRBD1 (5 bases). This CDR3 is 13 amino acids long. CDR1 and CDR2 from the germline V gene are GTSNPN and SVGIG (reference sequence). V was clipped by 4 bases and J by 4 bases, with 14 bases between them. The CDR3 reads CAWKGAKSYEQYF. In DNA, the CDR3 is TGTGCCTGGAAAGGGGCAAAATCGTACGAGCAGTACTTC.

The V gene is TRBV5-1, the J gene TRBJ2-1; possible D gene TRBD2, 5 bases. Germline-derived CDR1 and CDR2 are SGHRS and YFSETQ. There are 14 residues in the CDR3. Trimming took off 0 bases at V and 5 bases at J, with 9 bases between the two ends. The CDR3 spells CASSLGHSDNEQFF. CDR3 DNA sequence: TGCGCCAGCAGCTTGGGTCATAGCGACAATGAGCAGTTCTTC.

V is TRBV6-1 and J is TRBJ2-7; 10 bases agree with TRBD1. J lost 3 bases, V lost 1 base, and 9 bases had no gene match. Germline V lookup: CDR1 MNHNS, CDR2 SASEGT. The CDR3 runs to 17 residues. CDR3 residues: CASSEGIGTGDVYEQYF. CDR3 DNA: TGTGCCAGCAGTGAAGGAATTGGGACAGGGGATGTCTACGAGCAGTACTTC.

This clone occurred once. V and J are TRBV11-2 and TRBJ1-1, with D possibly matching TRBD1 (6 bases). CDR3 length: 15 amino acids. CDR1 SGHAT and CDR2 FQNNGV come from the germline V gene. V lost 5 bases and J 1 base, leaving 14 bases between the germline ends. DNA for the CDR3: TGTGCCAGCAGCCCCGGGGGGCGGGAGAACACTGAAGCTTTCTTT. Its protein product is CASSPGGRENTEAFF.

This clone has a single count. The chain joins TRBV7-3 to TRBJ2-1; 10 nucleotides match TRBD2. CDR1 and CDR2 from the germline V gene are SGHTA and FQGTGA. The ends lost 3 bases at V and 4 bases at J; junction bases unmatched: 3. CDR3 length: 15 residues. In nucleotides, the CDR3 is TGTGCCAGCAGCTTGACTAGCGGGCATTACAATGAGCAGTTCTTC. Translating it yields CASSLTSGHYNEQFF.

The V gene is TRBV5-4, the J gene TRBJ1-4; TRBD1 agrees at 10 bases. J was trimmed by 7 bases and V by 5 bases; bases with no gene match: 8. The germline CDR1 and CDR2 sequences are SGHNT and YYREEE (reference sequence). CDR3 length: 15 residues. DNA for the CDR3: TGTGCCAGCAGTCGACAGGGGGCAGTTGGTGAAAAACTGTTTTTT. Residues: CASSRQGAVGEKLFF.

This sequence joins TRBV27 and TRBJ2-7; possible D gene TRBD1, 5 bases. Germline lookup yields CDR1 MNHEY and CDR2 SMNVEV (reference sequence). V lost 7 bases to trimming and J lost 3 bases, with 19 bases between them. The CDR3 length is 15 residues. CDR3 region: CASTPGQGGIYEQYF. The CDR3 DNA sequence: TGTGCCAGCACCCCAGGGCAGGGTGGAATCTACGAGCAGTACTTC.

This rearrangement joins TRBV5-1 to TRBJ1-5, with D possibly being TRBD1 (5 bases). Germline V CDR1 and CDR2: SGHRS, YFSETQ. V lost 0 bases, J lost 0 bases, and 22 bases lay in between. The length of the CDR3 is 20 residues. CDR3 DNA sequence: TGCGCCAGCAGCTTGGCCTCGACAGACCAACAGCGTTATAGCAATCAGCCCCAGCATTTT. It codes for CASSLASTDQQRYSNQPQHF.

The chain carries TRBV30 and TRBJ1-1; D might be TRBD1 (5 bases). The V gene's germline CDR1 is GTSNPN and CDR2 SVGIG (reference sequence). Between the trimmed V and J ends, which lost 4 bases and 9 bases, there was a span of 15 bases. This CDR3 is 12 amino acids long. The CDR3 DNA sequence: TGTGCCTGGACGAACCCCGGGACTAAAGCTTTCTTT. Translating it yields CAWTNPGTKAFF.

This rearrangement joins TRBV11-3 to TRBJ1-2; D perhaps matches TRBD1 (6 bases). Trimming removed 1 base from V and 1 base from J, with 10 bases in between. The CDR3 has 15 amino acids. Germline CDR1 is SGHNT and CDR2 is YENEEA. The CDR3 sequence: CASSLATGGNYGYTF. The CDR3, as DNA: TGTGCCAGCAGCTTAGCGACAGGAGGTAACTATGGCTACACCTTC.

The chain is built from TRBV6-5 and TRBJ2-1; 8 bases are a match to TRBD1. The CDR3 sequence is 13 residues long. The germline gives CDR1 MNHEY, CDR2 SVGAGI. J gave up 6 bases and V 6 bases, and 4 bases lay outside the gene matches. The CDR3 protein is CASRDTGGNEQFF. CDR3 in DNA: TGTGCCAGCAGGGATACAGGGGGCAATGAGCAGTTCTTC.

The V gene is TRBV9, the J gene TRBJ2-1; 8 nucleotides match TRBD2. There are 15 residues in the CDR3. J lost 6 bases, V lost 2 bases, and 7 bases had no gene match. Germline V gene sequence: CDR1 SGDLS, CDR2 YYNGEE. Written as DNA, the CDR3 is TGTGCCAGCAGCGTTGGTAGCGGGGAGTTCAATGAGCAGTTCTTC. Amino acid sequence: CASSVGSGEFNEQFF.

Here the CDR3 DNA reads TGTGCCAGCAGTTACTCGAGAGGACAGTACGACTACGAGCAGTACTTC. Protein sequence: CASSYSRGQYDYEQYF. The rearrangement links TRBV6-5 to TRBJ2-7, with D perhaps TRBD1 (6 bases). Germline CDR1 and CDR2: MNHEY and SVGAGI. CDR3 size: 16 residues. V was trimmed by 0 bases and J by 3 bases, leaving 15 bases between them.

As DNA, the CDR3 is TGTGCCAGCAGCCCAGGCCCAGGGCCTAATTCACCCCTCCACTTT. Translation gives CASSPGPGPNSPLHF. The chain uses TRBV7-2 and TRBJ1-6; D is possibly TRBD1 (5 bases). The germline CDR1 and CDR2 sequences are SGHTA and FQGNSA. Trimming took off 5 bases at V and 6 bases at J, with 14 bases between the two ends. The CDR3 is 15 residues long.

The chain's CDR3 is CASSPDRILGYTF. The CDR3 DNA reads TGCGCCAGCAGCCCGGACAGGATTTTGGGCTACACCTTC. The chain is built from TRBV5-1 and TRBJ1-2, with TRBD1 identical over 7 bases. The CDR3 length is 13 residues. Trimming took 4 bases from V and 8 from J; bases not matched to a gene: 8. Germline loops: CDR1 SGHRS, CDR2 YFSETQ.

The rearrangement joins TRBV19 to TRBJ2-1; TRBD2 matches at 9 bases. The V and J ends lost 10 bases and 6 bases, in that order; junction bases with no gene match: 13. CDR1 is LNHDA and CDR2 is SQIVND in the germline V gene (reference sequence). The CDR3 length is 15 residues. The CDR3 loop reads CATLGVAGAPNEQFF. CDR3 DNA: TGTGCCACCCTAGGGGTAGCGGGGGCCCCCAATGAGCAGTTCTTC.

As DNA, the CDR3 is TGTGCCAGTAGAAGGGGGTCAGAGACCCAGTACTTC. It codes for CASRRGSETQYF. The gene calls are TRBV6-5 and TRBJ2-5; maybe TRBD1 (6 bases). Germline V gene data show CDR1 as MNHEY and CDR2 as SVGAGI. This CDR3 has 12 residues. V was shortened by 9 bases and J by 4 bases, with 12 bases between the two germline ends.